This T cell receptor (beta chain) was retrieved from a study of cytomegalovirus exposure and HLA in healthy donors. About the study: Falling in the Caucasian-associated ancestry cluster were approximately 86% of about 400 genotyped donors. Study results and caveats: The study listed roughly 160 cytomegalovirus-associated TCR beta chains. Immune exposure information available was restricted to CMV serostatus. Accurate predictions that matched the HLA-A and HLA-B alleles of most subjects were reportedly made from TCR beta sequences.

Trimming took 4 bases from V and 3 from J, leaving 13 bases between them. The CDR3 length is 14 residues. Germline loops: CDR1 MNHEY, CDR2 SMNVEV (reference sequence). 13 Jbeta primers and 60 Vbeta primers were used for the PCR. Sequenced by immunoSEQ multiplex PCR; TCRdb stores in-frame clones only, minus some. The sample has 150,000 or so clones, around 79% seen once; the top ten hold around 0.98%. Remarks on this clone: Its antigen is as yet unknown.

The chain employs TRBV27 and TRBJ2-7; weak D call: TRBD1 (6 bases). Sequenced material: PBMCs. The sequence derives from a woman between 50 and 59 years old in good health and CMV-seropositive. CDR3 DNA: TGTGCCAGCAGTTACCGGGACACGGACTACGAGCAGTACTTC. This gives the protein CASSYRDTDYEQYF.